The clone carrying this TCR beta chain has a count of ten or more. Its antigen is currently unknown. This specimen belongs to a study of T-cell reconstitution after alpha-beta-depleted transplantation in children. Whole-study findings and limits: The study traced high day-60 TCRbeta diversity in some patients to surviving recipient T cells and thymic progenitors. From newly produced T cells came most of the T-cell counts and diversity one year after transplant. Where alpha-beta T cells came from about two months after transplant was reportedly several hundred expanded graft clones.

TCRbeta library construction was performed incorporating unique molecular identifiers. TCRdb recomputed calls from the PCR reads with MiXCR, one row per CDR3 protein. The profile shows 150,000 to 200,000 distinct CDR3 sequences, 6.3% of them singletons. The CDR3 runs 16 residues. The trim removed 2 bases at V and 2 bases at J, leaving 6 bases unmatched. Germline-derived CDR1 and CDR2 are MNHEY and SVGAGI. The receptor's source is a girl under three years old with combined immunodeficiency, due to receive a stem cell transplant. The specimen comprised PBMCs, sampled before TCRalphabeta/CD19-depleted stem cell transplant. This rearrangement joins TRBV6-5 to TRBJ2-3, with TRBD2 identical over 8 bases. CDR3 sequence (DNA): TGTGCCAGCAGTTACCGGGCGGGAGGTTTCACAGATACGCAGTATTTT. Translated, it gives CASSYRAGGFTDTQYF.